These 28 T cell receptor beta chains originate from one sample sequenced in a study of T cell repertoires in cytomegalovirus infection. TCRdb called the reads again in MiXCR, with one record for every CDR3 protein. There are around 750,000 distinct CDR3 sequences in the sample; 32% occur only once, and 9.5% to 15% lies in the top ten. The antigens for these receptors are not known. The material sequenced was cultured CD8+ T cells from PBMCs, taken from culture after CMV antigen stimulation. These receptors were taken from a human donor in good health (CMV status not recorded). Some clones in this sample may be carry-over from other donors' samples.

J is TRBJ2-3 and V is TRBV7-3; unclear D gene. The CDR3 has 13 residues. With 5 bases removed from V and 5 bases from J, the gap between germline ends came to 11 bases. Germline lookup yields CDR1 SGHTA and CDR2 FQGTGA. CDR3 sequence: CASSLNDEDTQYF. The CDR3 nucleotides read TGTGCCAGCAGCCTGAACGATGAAGATACGCAGTATTTT.

This sequence joins TRBV6-5 and TRBJ1-2; tentative D call: TRBD1 (5 bases). The CDR3 is 14 residues long. V lost 2 bases and J lost 6, with 13 bases in between. Germline lookup yields CDR1 MNHEY and CDR2 SVGAGI. The CDR3 DNA reads TGTGCCAGCAGTTACAGATCAGGGAAGGATGGCTACACCTTC. Amino acid sequence: CASSYRSGKDGYTF.

The chain couples TRBV10-3 to TRBJ2-6, with D tentatively TRBD1 (6 bases). The CDR3 contains 18 residues. V lost 6 bases and J lost 1, with 19 bases in between. Looked up from germline, CDR1 is ENHRY and CDR2 is SYGVKD. The CDR3 DNA sequence: TGTGCCATCAGGGGCCCCCGGCAGGGGAAGTCTGGGGCCAACGTCCTGACTTTC. This codes for CAIRGPRQGKSGANVLTF.

This clonotype was seen repeatedly, ten times or more. The J gene is TRBJ2-7, the V gene TRBV7-6; 7 bases fit TRBD1. The CDR3 runs 12 residues. Germline V gene sequence: CDR1 SGHVS, CDR2 FNYEAQ. V lost 5 bases to trimming and J lost 6 bases; unmatched junction nucleotides: 4. The CDR3 nucleotides read TGTGCCAGCAGCCTTACAGGGGTCGAGCAGTACTTC. This sequence encodes CASSLTGVEQYF.

As to this clonotype: One junction end disagrees with the germline gene, perhaps due to a read error. V usage is TRBV6-5 and J usage is TRBJ2-1; 10 bases align to TRBD2. The germline gives CDR1 MNHEY, CDR2 SVGAGI. The CDR3 has 14 residues. CDR3 DNA sequence: TGTGTCAGCAGTTACAGACTAGCGGGCCTCGAGCAGTTCTTC. This sequence encodes CVSSYRLAGLEQFF.

About this clonotype: This is likely a read error, given that the CDR3 carries no conserved phenylalanine or tryptophan at its end. The chain joins TRBV6-6 to TRBJ1-1, with 8 positions matching TRBD1. Germline values: CDR1 MNHNY, CDR2 SVGAGI (reference sequence). The trim removed 7 bases at V and 0 bases at J, leaving 4 bases unmatched. The CDR3 length is 14 residues. The CDR3 DNA follows: TGTGCCAGCAAACGGACAGGGATGAACACTGAAGCTTTCTTA. This gives the protein CASKRTGMNTEAFL.

The genes are TRBV7-6 and TRBJ1-4; 7 bases fit TRBD1. Germline V gene sequence: CDR1 SGHVS, CDR2 FNYEAQ. The V segment lost 5 bases and the J segment 4 bases; nucleotides outside the gene matches: 4. The CDR3 contains 14 residues. This CDR3 is CASSPDRFNEKLFF. In DNA form, the CDR3 reads TGTGCCAGCAGCCCGGACAGGTTTAATGAAAAACTGTTTTTT.

The J gene is TRBJ2-6, the V gene TRBV14; no clear D. Trimming shortened V by 0 bases and J by 0 bases, and 15 bases separated the two germline ends. Germline V gene sequence: CDR1 SGHDN, CDR2 FVKESK. The CDR3 is 19 amino acids. DNA for the CDR3: TGTGCCAGCAGCCAAGATCTGTTAGTCCTGAGCTCTGGGGCCAACGTCCTGACTTTC. Amino acid sequence: CASSQDLLVLSSGANVLTF.

This clonotype turned up a few times. V and J are TRBV6-1 and TRBJ2-3; TRBD1 matches at 8 bases. CDR1 and CDR2 from the germline V gene are MNHNS and SASEGT. Trimming cost V 10 bases and J 4 bases; bases outside gene matches: 7. The CDR3 runs to 13 residues. CDR3 sequence reads: CATWTGLADTQYF. In DNA, the CDR3 is TGTGCCACATGGACAGGGCTAGCAGATACGCAGTATTTT.

This clonotype was observed a handful of times. The genes are TRBV6-2 or TRBV6-3 and TRBJ2-3; 13 bases line up with TRBD2. Germline trimming cut 0 bases from V and 4 bases from J; bases unmatched to any gene: 1. Germline lookup yields CDR1 MNHEY and CDR2 SVGEGT. The CDR3 is 16 amino acids. The CDR3 nucleotides are TGTGCCAGCAGTTACTCGACTAGCGGGGGGTCAGATACGCAGTATTTT. Residues: CASSYSTSGGSDTQYF.

This rearrangement joins TRBV4-3 to TRBJ1-1; a weak D match, TRBD1 (5 bases). This CDR3 contains 14 residues. Per the germline V gene, CDR1 is LGHNA and CDR2 is YSLEER. Trimming removed 3 bases at V and 4 bases at J, with 12 bases between. This chain's CDR3 is CASSQGDLGTEAFF. DNA of the CDR3: TGCGCCAGCAGCCAGGGGGATTTGGGCACTGAAGCTTTCTTT.

V gene TRBV2 combines with J gene TRBJ2-3; 10 nucleotides line up with TRBD2. Trimming removed 7 bases from V and 0 bases from J; junction bases left unmatched: 7. This CDR3 has 16 amino acids. CDR1 and CDR2 from the germline V gene are SNHLY and FYNNEI. CDR3 residues: CASTKRGGTSTDTQYF. CDR3 in DNA: TGTGCCAGCACGAAGCGGGGGGGAACTAGCACAGATACGCAGTATTTT.

V usage is TRBV29-1 and J usage is TRBJ2-2, with D perhaps matching TRBD2 (5 bases). Germline lookup yields CDR1 SQVTM and CDR2 ANQGSEA. The V end was cut by 0 bases, the J end by 0 bases, with 11 bases between. The CDR3 loop spans 16 amino acids. This CDR3 is CSVEDRERTNTGELFF. The CDR3, as DNA: TGCAGCGTTGAAGATAGAGAGCGGACGAACACCGGGGAGCTGTTTTTT.

Here the CDR3 DNA reads TGTGCCAGCAGCCACCCCTTTCTATACAATGAGCAGTTCTTC. This gives the protein CASSHPFLYNEQFF. The rearrangement uses TRBV14 and TRBJ2-1; the D is unclear. V was trimmed by 3 bases and J by 4 bases, leaving 10 bases between them. This CDR3 spans 14 amino acids. Per germline, CDR1 SGHDN and CDR2 FVKESK.

The chain combines TRBV23-1 with TRBJ2-7; 7 bases map to TRBD1. TRBV23-1 is an ORF; its function is uncertain. After removal of 0 bases from V and 0 bases from J, the junction contained 5 bases not matched to a gene. The CDR3 consists of 16 residues. CDR3: CASSQSDRQGSYEQYV. In DNA form, the CDR3 reads TGCGCCAGCAGTCAATCGGACAGGCAGGGCTCCTACGAGCAGTACGTC.

This clonotype was picked up a small number of times. The genes are TRBV15 and TRBJ2-2; TRBD1 matches at 8 bases. CDR3 size: 16 residues. Germline V gene lookup returns CDR1 LNHNV and CDR2 YYDKDF (reference sequence). J lost 5 bases, V lost 3 bases, and 8 bases had no gene match. The chain's CDR3 is CATSSVGQGVTGELFF. CDR3 nucleotide sequence: TGTGCCACCAGCAGCGTTGGACAGGGCGTAACCGGGGAGCTGTTTTTT.

This clonotype appeared a few times. The rearrangement uses TRBV6-1 and TRBJ1-1, with TRBD1 matching 7 bases. V was clipped by 5 bases and J by 4 bases; unmatched bases: 7. The CDR3 covers 14 residues. The germline V gene encodes CDR1 MNHNS and CDR2 SASEGT. This chain's CDR3 is CASSHGTVITEAFF. The CDR3 bases are TGTGCCAGCAGTCACGGGACAGTGATCACTGAAGCTTTCTTT.

This clonotype was counted only a few times. The CDR3 is CASSFDGGNQPQHF. The CDR3 DNA reads TGTGCCAGCAGTTTCGACGGTGGCAATCAGCCCCAGCATTTT. The V and J genes are TRBV12-3 or TRBV12-4 and TRBJ1-5; no clear D gene. The CDR3 loop spans 14 amino acids. The germline V and J ends were trimmed by 3 bases and 2 bases, with 8 bases remaining between them.

The chain is built from TRBV9 and TRBJ2-1, with 9 bases identical to TRBD2. After removal of 0 bases from V and 0 bases from J, the junction contained 7 bases not matched to a gene. CDR1 is SGDLS and CDR2 is YYNGEE in the germline V gene. The CDR3 sequence is 18 residues long. The CDR3 DNA reads TGTGCCAGCAGCGTAGGAGCGGGGGGCAGGGGCTCCTACAATGAGCAGTTCTTC. Translating it yields CASSVGAGGRGSYNEQFF. Based on the CDR3 plus reference TRBV9 and TRBJ2-1, the full variable domain is DSGVTQTPKHLITATGQRVTLRCSPRSGDLSVYWYQQSLDQGLQFLIQYYNGEERAKGNILERFSAQQFPDLHSELNLSSLELGDSALYFCASSVGAGGRGSYNEQFFGPGTRLTVL.

This clonotype appeared a few times. The chain links TRBV3-1 to TRBJ2-1; unclear D gene. The CDR3 is 13 amino acids. Per germline, CDR1 LGHDT and CDR2 YNNKEL (reference sequence). V gave up 5 bases and J gave up 4 bases, with 9 bases separating them. CDR3 nucleotides: TGTGCCAGCAGCAACGAGATATACAATGAGCAGTTCTTC. It yields the protein CASSNEIYNEQFF.

This clonotype occurred a few times. The chain combines TRBV29-1 with TRBJ1-2; 7 positions agree with TRBD1. The germline V gene encodes CDR1 SQVTM and CDR2 ANQGSEA. This CDR3 is built from 13 residues. V lost 6 bases, J lost 8 bases, and 12 bases stayed unmatched. The CDR3 bases are TGCAGCGTCCCCGAGGGGGCGCGTAAAGGCTACACCTTC. Translation gives CSVPEGARKGYTF.

J is TRBJ2-5 and V is TRBV6-8, with D tentatively TRBD1 (6 bases). V lost 5 bases and J 2 bases, leaving 21 bases between the germline ends. Germline CDR1 reads MNHGY; CDR2 reads SAAAGT. This CDR3 spans 17 amino acids. The CDR3 reads CASSGGLRQDLQETQYF. CDR3 DNA sequence: TGTGCCAGCAGTGGGGGCCTGCGACAGGATCTTCAAGAGACCCAGTACTTC.

This clonotype has only a few counts. The rearrangement uses TRBV9 and TRBJ1-2; the match to TRBD1 covers 7 bases. The V and J ends lost 0 bases and 4 bases, in that order; junction bases with no gene match: 9. Germline V gene data show CDR1 as SGDLS and CDR2 as YYNGEE. This CDR3 is built from 16 residues. CDR3: CASSVAEGAAVYGYTF. As DNA, the CDR3 is TGTGCCAGCAGCGTAGCCGAGGGGGCGGCGGTCTATGGCTACACCTTC.

Points on this clonotype: This CDR3 is missing its conserved last phenylalanine or tryptophan, likely due to a read error. The chain joins TRBV12-3 or TRBV12-4 to TRBJ2-2, with D tentatively TRBD2 (7 bases). The CDR3 runs 15 residues. V dropped 1 base and J dropped 7 bases, with 13 bases sitting between them. The CDR3 is CASSLVGGAVGELFS. CDR3 in DNA: TGTGCCAGCAGTTTAGTAGGGGGGGCCGTCGGGGAGCTGTTTTCT.

This clonotype was counted between two and nine times. The chain is built from TRBV19 and TRBJ1-1; D gene ambiguous. Trimming took 3 bases from V and 2 from J, leaving 16 bases between them. The CDR3 has 16 residues. Looked up from germline, CDR1 is LNHDA and CDR2 is SQIVND (reference sequence). The CDR3 bases are TGTGCCAGTAGTATTTGGGCCGGCTTGAGCAACACTGAAGCTTTCTTT. Translating gives CASSIWAGLSNTEAFF.

The V call is TRBV3-1, the J call TRBJ1-1; 7 bases match TRBD1. J lost 0 bases, V lost 0 bases, and 4 bases had no gene match. The CDR3 spans 16 residues. The germline CDR1 and CDR2 sequences are LGHDT and YNNKEL (reference sequence). In DNA, the CDR3 is TGTGCCAGCAGCCAAGACCGGACAGGATTGAACACTGAAGCTTTCTTT. This translates into CASSQDRTGLNTEAFF.

This clonotype was detected ten times or more. The gene calls are TRBV7-6 and TRBJ2-3, with 11 positions matching TRBD2. The CDR3 sequence is 17 residues long. Germline-derived CDR1 and CDR2 are SGHVS and FNYEAQ. V lost 5 bases, J lost 1 base, and 8 bases stayed unmatched. CDR3 nucleotides: TGTGCCAGCAGCCCAGATCTAGCGGGGGGACGCACAGATACGCAGTATTTT. Its translation: CASSPDLAGGRTDTQYF. The whole variable domain, filled in from reference TRBV7-6 and TRBJ2-3, reads GAGVSQSPRYKVTKRGQDVALRCDPISGHVSLYWYRQALGQGPEFLTYFNYEAQQDKSGLPNDRFSAERPEGSISTLTIQRTEQRDSAMYRCASSPDLAGGRTDTQYFGPGTRLTVL.

This chain connects TRBV7-6 to TRBJ2-1; tentatively, D is TRBD1 or TRBD2 (5 bases each). Trimming stripped 7 bases from V and 6 bases from J, with 16 bases between. In germline, CDR1 is SGHVS, CDR2 FNYEAQ. The CDR3 length is 14 residues. The CDR3 coding sequence is TGTGCCAGCACCCCGGGGAGTGGGGCCAATGAGCAGTTCTTC. Its translation: CASTPGSGANEQFF.